These 18 T cell receptor beta chains were sequenced from one sample in a study of regulatory T cells in long-lasting Graves disease. Described time point: persistent/refractory GD, antithyroid drugs over 5 years with positive TRAb. The TCR library was prepared using RNA isolated from PBMCs. Library construction for TCR beta used iRepertoire HTBI primers and Arm-PCR of CDR3 regions. TCRdb used MiXCR to reprocess the multiplex PCR reads, holding one entry per CDR3 protein. This sample has approximately 350,000 distinct CDR3 sequences; roughly 23% occur once, and the top ten carry 25% to 30%. The sequencing used peripheral blood mononuclear cells (PBMCs), collected when the disease was refractory, from a patient treated with antithyroid drugs. The receptors shown here come from a woman aged 40 to 49 with Graves disease.

Ten or more counts support this clonotype. V is TRBV7-8 and J is TRBJ1-4, with a possible D match to TRBD1 (5 bases). The germline gives CDR1 SGHVS, CDR2 FQNEAQ. The V and J ends lost 7 bases and 6 bases respectively, with 15 bases between them. The CDR3 extends over 14 amino acids. The DNA for the CDR3 is TGTGCCAGCACCGAGAGGGCGGGGGATGAAAAACTGTTTTTT. It specifies CASTERAGDEKLFF.

The V call is TRBV28, the J call TRBJ2-2; 8 bases map to TRBD2. The V gene's germline CDR1 is MDHEN and CDR2 SYDVKM. The CDR3 runs 12 residues. Trimming removed 7 bases from V and 6 bases from J; junction bases left unmatched: 1. CDR3 in DNA: TGTGCCAGCACGGGGGGGGCCGGGGAGCTGTTTTTT. The encoded protein is CASTGGAGELFF.

The chain has TRBV10-3 and TRBJ2-1, with TRBD2 identical over 8 bases. CDR3 length equals 15 residues. The ends lost 5 bases at V and 8 bases at J; junction bases unmatched: 11. From germline, CDR1 is ENHRY and CDR2 SYGVKD. For the CDR3, the DNA is TGTGCCATCAGTACCGGGACTAGGGGCGGCGATGAGCAGTTCTTC. It codes for CAISTGTRGGDEQFF.

The gene calls are TRBV2 and TRBJ2-5; 7 nucleotides align to TRBD2. CDR3 size: 14 residues. The junction had 4 bases not matched to a gene; V was cut back by 2 bases and J by 4 bases. Germline V gene lookup returns CDR1 SNHLY and CDR2 FYNNEI. This CDR3 reads CASSEPGRRETQYF. The CDR3 nucleotides read TGTGCCAGCAGTGAACCCGGGAGGAGAGAGACCCAGTACTTC.

The chain recombines TRBV24-1 with TRBJ1-1, with D uncertain. Germline lookup yields CDR1 KGHDR and CDR2 SFDVKD. V was shortened by 2 bases and J by 3 bases, with 9 bases between the two germline ends. The CDR3 spans 14 residues. DNA for the CDR3: TGTGCCACCAGTGATTCGAGATGGGACACTGAAGCTTTCTTT. It yields the protein CATSDSRWDTEAFF.

The rearrangement joins TRBV19 to TRBJ2-3, with 8 bases matching TRBD2. The trim removed 9 bases at V and 1 base at J, leaving 6 bases unmatched. The V gene's germline CDR1 is LNHDA and CDR2 SQIVND (reference sequence). The CDR3 totals 14 residues. The CDR3 DNA reads TGTGCCAGCCTGGGACTAGGGGGCACAGATACGCAGTATTTT. Its protein is CASLGLGGTDTQYF.

This clonotype has at least ten counts. J is TRBJ2-2 and V is TRBV29-1; 8 bases align to TRBD2. V lost 5 bases to trimming and J lost 5 bases; unmatched junction nucleotides: 4. This CDR3 comprises 13 residues. Germline assignment: CDR1 SQVTM and CDR2 ANQGSEA. The CDR3 coding sequence is TGCAGCGTTAGCGGGAGTGGGACCGGGGAGCTGTTTTTT. Protein: CSVSGSGTGELFF.

J is TRBJ2-3 and V is TRBV28; 7 bases map to TRBD1. Germline CDR1 is MDHEN and CDR2 is SYDVKM. CDR3 length: 15 residues. The V gene end was trimmed by 7 bases and the J gene end by 3 bases; junction bases not matched to a gene: 10. The CDR3 here is CASNPQGVDTDTQYF. The CDR3 region has the DNA TGTGCCAGCAATCCTCAGGGGGTAGATACAGATACGCAGTATTTT.

The V and J genes are TRBV18 and TRBJ2-5; no clear D. The CDR3 sequence is 13 residues long. The V end was cut by 5 bases, the J end by 2 bases, with 9 bases between. The germline gives CDR1 KGHSH, CDR2 LQKENI. In DNA, the CDR3 is TGTGCCAGCTCAAACAACGTACAAGAGACCCAGTACTTC. Translation: CASSNNVQETQYF.

This clonotype was counted between two and nine times. The V gene is TRBV29-1, the J gene TRBJ2-5; 10 bases line up with TRBD1. The CDR3 is 15 amino acids. The germline CDR1 and CDR2 sequences are SQVTM and ANQGSEA. With 5 bases clipped from V and 1 base from J, the junction kept 7 bases outside the gene matches. CDR3 nucleotides: TGCAGCGTTAGAGGGGGACAGGGGATCCAAGAGACCCAGTACTTC. It encodes CSVRGGQGIQETQYF.

This clonotype has only a few counts. The V call is TRBV29-1, the J call TRBJ2-5; maybe TRBD1 (5 bases). Germline V gene sequence: CDR1 SQVTM, CDR2 ANQGSEA. The CDR3 length is 12 residues. V was clipped by 7 bases and J by 1 base, with 10 bases between them. CDR3 amino acids: CSERGSQETQYF. The CDR3 DNA reads TGCAGCGAAAGGGGCTCCCAAGAGACCCAGTACTTC.

The chain combines TRBV5-1 with TRBJ2-1, with 14 bases matching TRBD2. CDR3 size: 17 residues. V was clipped by 5 bases and J by 5 bases; unmatched bases: 9. From germline, CDR1 is SGHRS and CDR2 YFSETQ. The CDR3 reads CASSLTSGRALHNEQFF. The CDR3, as DNA: TGCGCCAGCAGTTTGACTAGCGGGAGGGCCCTCCACAATGAGCAGTTCTTC.

The chain employs TRBV5-1 and TRBJ2-7, with 8 bases fitting TRBD1. The V gene's germline CDR1 is SGHRS and CDR2 YFSETQ. J lost 4 bases, V lost 4 bases, and 7 bases had no gene match. The CDR3 runs 14 residues. The DNA for the CDR3 is TGCGCCAGCAGCCTGACAGGGGACGCTTACGAGCAGTACTTC. Its protein product is CASSLTGDAYEQYF.

This clonotype was seen at least ten times. The chain uses TRBV20-1 and TRBJ2-5; D is ambiguous. Germline V gives CDR1 DFQATT, CDR2 SNEGSKA (reference sequence). This CDR3 is built from 14 residues. Trimming shortened V by 1 base and J by 1 base, and 10 bases separated the two germline ends. The CDR3, as DNA: TGCAGTGCTAGAGGTCACCCTGTCCAAGAGACCCAGTACTTC. This translates into CSARGHPVQETQYF.

This clonotype has just a few counts. The chain recombines TRBV18 with TRBJ2-7, with D possibly matching TRBD2 (5 bases). CDR1 and CDR2 (germline): KGHSH, LQKENI. Trimming cost V 1 base and J 5 bases, with 15 bases left between them. The CDR3 extends over 15 amino acids. The CDR3 DNA is TGTGCCAGCTCACCACGGGGAGCTCCCCCCAACGAGCAGTACTTC. It encodes CASSPRGAPPNEQYF.

This clonotype has a count of ten or more. The chain couples TRBV12-3 or TRBV12-4 to TRBJ2-7; D gene uncertain. The V end was cut by 6 bases, the J end by 2 bases, with 11 bases between. This CDR3 comprises 13 residues. In DNA form, the CDR3 reads TGTGCCAGCAGCTCCGGTACAGCCTACGAGCAGTACTTC. Amino acids: CASSSGTAYEQYF.

The chain combines TRBV18 with TRBJ1-5; D unresolved. The length of the CDR3 is 13 residues. V was cut by 2 bases and J by 1 base, with 3 bases left in between. Germline lookup yields CDR1 KGHSH and CDR2 LQKENI. In nucleotides, the CDR3 is TGTGCCAGCTCACCAAGGAGCAATCAGCCCCAGCATTTT. This gives the protein CASSPRSNQPQHF.

This clonotype was recorded many times. The chain recombines TRBV7-3 with TRBJ2-4; perhaps TRBD2 as D (6 bases). This CDR3 spans 15 amino acids. V lost 8 bases and J 2 bases, leaving 16 bases between the germline ends. Germline CDR1 and CDR2: SGHTA and FQGTGA. CDR3 sequence reads: CASFGREVSKNIQYF. The CDR3 DNA sequence: TGTGCCAGCTTCGGGAGAGAGGTCTCCAAAAACATTCAGTACTTC.